The 10 T cell receptor beta chains given below trace back to one sample, sequenced in a study of blood T cell repertoires in COVID-19. Sequenced by immunoSEQ multiplex PCR; TCRdb stores in-frame clones only, minus some. Here the sample spans 330,000 or so clones, roughly nine tenths being singletons. The sequencing input was peripheral blood. These receptors were taken from an older woman with COVID-19, enrolled during active disease.

V is TRBV6-5 and J is TRBJ2-5; D possibly corresponds to TRBD1 (6 bases). Germline CDR1 MNHEY, CDR2 SVGAGI. The CDR3 sequence is 15 residues long. Trimming pared 2 bases from V and 5 bases from J, leaving 15 bases between. The CDR3 loop is CASSYTGGEGETQYF. CDR3 nucleotide sequence: TGTGCCAGCAGTTACACTGGGGGCGAAGGGGAGACCCAGTACTTC.

The chain combines TRBV6-2 or TRBV6-3 with TRBJ1-4, with D tentatively TRBD1 (5 bases). The CDR3 has 14 residues. The ends were cut back, 2 bases at V and 8 bases at J, with 12 bases in the middle. Germline V lookup: CDR1 MNHEY, CDR2 SVGEGT. CDR3: CASSYGGVNEKLFF. In nucleotides, the CDR3 is TGTGCCAGCAGTTACGGGGGGGTGAACGAAAAACTGTTTTTT.

This clone appeared once. J is TRBJ1-3 and V is TRBV7-2, with TRBD1 matching 7 bases. J lost 9 bases, V lost 5 bases, and 16 bases had no gene match. CDR3 size: 16 residues. Germline loops: CDR1 SGHTA, CDR2 FQGNSA. As DNA, the CDR3 is TGTGCCAGCAGCCCAAAGGGGGCAGGGAATCAGGGCACCATATATTTT. Translating it yields CASSPKGAGNQGTIYF. The entire variable domain, with the rest obtained from reference TRBV7-2 and TRBJ1-3, is as follows: GAGVSQSPSNKVTEKGKDVELRCDPISGHTALYWYRQSLGQGLEFLIYFQGNSAPDKSGLPSDRFSAERTGGSVSTLTIQRTQQEDSAVYLCASSPKGAGNQGTIYFGEGSWLTVV.

V and J are TRBV27 and TRBJ1-5; TRBD1 is a possible D gene (5 bases). The length of the CDR3 is 15 residues. CDR1 and CDR2 (germline): MNHEY, SMNVEV (reference sequence). Trimming pared 3 bases from V and 6 bases from J, leaving 15 bases between. The CDR3 DNA reads TGTGCCAGCAGTTTTAGGGGTAGCGGGGGTCAGCCCCAGCATTTT. Protein product: CASSFRGSGGQPQHF.

The chain links TRBV7-9 to TRBJ1-2; TRBD1 might be the D (6 bases). CDR3 length: 13 amino acids. CDR1 is SEHNR and CDR2 is FQNEAQ in the germline V gene (reference sequence). V lost 4 bases and J 2 bases, leaving 8 bases between the germline ends. CDR3 residues: CASSYTGNYGYTF. The CDR3 region has the DNA TGTGCCAGCAGCTATACAGGGAACTATGGCTACACCTTC.

This chain connects TRBV10-3 to TRBJ1-4; perhaps TRBD1 as D (5 bases). CDR1 is ENHRY and CDR2 is SYGVKD in the germline V gene. The V gene lost 4 bases and the J gene lost 8 bases, with 11 bases spanning the gap. The length of the CDR3 is 13 residues. The CDR3 sequence is CAISGQGGEKLFF. The CDR3 region has the DNA TGTGCCATCAGTGGGCAGGGTGGCGAAAAACTGTTTTTT.

This rearrangement joins TRBV11-3 to TRBJ2-1; 11 positions agree with TRBD2. Per the germline V gene, CDR1 is SGHNT and CDR2 is YENEEA. Losses at the gene ends were 1 base for V and 5 bases for J; bases not matched to a gene: 10. The CDR3 has 18 amino acids. The CDR3, as DNA: TGTGCCAGCAGCTTAGTGGACTCGGGACTAGCGGAGGACAATGAGCAGTTCTTC. Amino acid sequence: CASSLVDSGLAEDNEQFF.

The chain has TRBV28 and TRBJ2-1; 8 nucleotides match TRBD2. The CDR3 has 16 residues. After removal of 3 bases from V and 0 bases from J, the junction contained 4 bases not matched to a gene. Per the germline V gene, CDR1 is MDHEN and CDR2 is SYDVKM. The CDR3 region has the DNA TGTGCCAGCAGTTTTCCGGCGGGGGGCTCCTACAATGAGCAGTTCTTC. The encoded protein is CASSFPAGGSYNEQFF.

This chain joins TRBV6-5 and TRBJ2-2; 7 bases line up with TRBD1. V trimming: 7 bases; J trimming: 4 bases; junction bases outside the gene matches: 3. Germline V gives CDR1 MNHEY, CDR2 SVGAGI. The length of the CDR3 is 13 residues. CDR3 sequence: CASNTGATGELFF. The CDR3 DNA reads as TGTGCCAGCAATACAGGGGCCACCGGGGAGCTGTTTTTT.

CDR3 region: CASRFLAGGQDEQFF. As DNA, the CDR3 is TGTGCCAGCAGGTTTCTCGCGGGGGGGCAAGATGAGCAGTTCTTC. The chain carries TRBV7-9 and TRBJ2-1; 9 nucleotides match TRBD2. CDR1 and CDR2 (germline): SEHNR, FQNEAQ (reference sequence). CDR3 length equals 15 residues. The ends lost 6 bases at V and 8 bases at J; junction bases unmatched: 11. The full variable domain, in which reference TRBV7-9 and TRBJ2-1 provide the parts outside the CDR3, is DTGVSQNPRHKITKRGQNVTFRCDPISEHNRLYWYRQTLGQGPEFLTYFQNEAQLEKSRLLSDRFSAERPKGSFSTLEIQRTEQGDSAMYLCASRFLAGGQDEQFFGPGTRLTVL.